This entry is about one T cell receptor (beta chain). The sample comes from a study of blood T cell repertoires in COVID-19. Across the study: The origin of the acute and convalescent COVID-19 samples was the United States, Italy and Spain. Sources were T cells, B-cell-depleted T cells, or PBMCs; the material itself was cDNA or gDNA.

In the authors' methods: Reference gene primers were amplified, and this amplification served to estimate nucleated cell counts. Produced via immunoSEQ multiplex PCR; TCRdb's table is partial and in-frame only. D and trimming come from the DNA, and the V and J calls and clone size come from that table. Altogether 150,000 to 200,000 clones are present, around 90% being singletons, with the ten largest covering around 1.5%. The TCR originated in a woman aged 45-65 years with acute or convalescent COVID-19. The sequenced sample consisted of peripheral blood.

CDR3 sequence (DNA): TGTGCCAGCAGCTCCCTTCGGAACACTGAAGCTTTCTTT. Residues: CASSSLRNTEAFF. This sequence joins TRBV7-3 and TRBJ1-1, with D unresolved. Trimming took 4 bases from V and 1 from J, leaving 7 bases between them. This CDR3 has 13 amino acids. Germline assignment: CDR1 SGHTA and CDR2 FQGTGA. The full variable domain, with the rest looked up from reference TRBV7-3 and TRBJ1-1, is GAGVSQTPSNKVTEKGKYVELRCDPISGHTALYWYRQSLGQGPEFLIYFQGTGAADDSGLPNDRFFAVRPEGSVSTLKIQRTERGDSAVYLCASSSLRNTEAFFGQGTRLTVV.